A single sample is the source of the 2 T cell receptor beta chains below, sequenced in a study of chemoradiotherapy in HPV16-positive cancers. Produced via immunoSEQ multiplex PCR; TCRdb's table is partial and in-frame only. The repertoire holds about 68,000 clones, with almost 90% as singletons. Here the sequenced sample was blood, taken from a patient who underwent chemoradiotherapy. These receptors were obtained from a human donor with HPV-associated anogenital cancer.

The chain employs TRBV4-2 and TRBJ2-7, with D maybe TRBD1 (6 bases). The CDR3 is made up of 15 amino acids. V gave up 0 bases and J gave up 7 bases, with 16 bases separating them. Germline V lookup: CDR1 LGHNA, CDR2 YNFKEQ. The CDR3, as DNA: TGTGCCAGCAGCCAAGAGACAGGCGATGCTATGGAGCAGTACTTC. Translated: CASSQETGDAMEQYF.

This chain's CDR3 is CAWDHGMNTEAFF. The CDR3 DNA follows: TGTGCCTGGGACCATGGGATGAACACTGAAGCTTTCTTT. This rearrangement joins TRBV30 to TRBJ1-1; no firm D call. CDR3 length equals 13 residues. Germline lookup yields CDR1 GTSNPN and CDR2 SVGIG (reference sequence). Trimming cost V 5 bases and J 0 bases, with 10 bases left between them.